One sample yielded the 24 T cell receptor beta chains listed below, sequenced in a study of blood T cell repertoires in COVID-19. Generated by immunoSEQ multiplex PCR, the TCRdb table keeps only in-frame clones and is missing some. The sample lists under 200,000 clones, about 85% occurring once. The material sequenced was peripheral blood. These receptors originate from a man between 35 and 55 years old with acute or convalescent COVID-19.

The chain has TRBV19 and TRBJ1-4; 9 bases are shared with TRBD1. The CDR3 length is 15 residues. Germline CDR1 LNHDA, CDR2 SQIVND (reference sequence). Trimming at V came to 7 bases and at J to 4 bases, leaving 7 bases not matched to a gene. The CDR3 spells CASKGLDRGNEKLFF. The CDR3 region has the DNA TGTGCCAGTAAGGGATTGGACAGGGGTAATGAAAAACTGTTTTTT.

The chain joins TRBV27 to TRBJ1-1, with 10 bases fitting TRBD1. Germline V gives CDR1 MNHEY, CDR2 SMNVEV (reference sequence). This CDR3 has 13 residues. V lost 8 bases to trimming and J lost 11 bases; unmatched junction nucleotides: 11. Here the CDR3 reads CASRQGQGSGAFF. CDR3 bases: TGTGCCAGCCGCCAGGGACAGGGGTCGGGTGCTTTCTTT.

A note on this clone: Other DNA sequences of this sample code for an identical CDR3. V is TRBV9 and J is TRBJ1-2; D unclear. The CDR3 covers 13 residues. The germline gives CDR1 SGDLS, CDR2 YYNGEE. The V end was cut by 0 bases, the J end by 2 bases, with 5 bases between. In DNA, the CDR3 is TGTGCCAGCAGCGTAGACAGCAACTATGGCTACACCTTC. Amino acid sequence: CASSVDSNYGYTF.

This clone was recorded only once. V gene TRBV2 combines with J gene TRBJ1-2; weak D call: TRBD1 (5 bases). V lost 4 bases to trimming and J lost 5 bases, with 26 bases between them. Germline-derived CDR1 and CDR2 are SNHLY and FYNNEI. This CDR3 is 18 amino acids long. The DNA for the CDR3 is TGTGCCAGCAGTGCCATAGGGGAGGGAGACCCACTCTTATATGGCTACACCTTC. It specifies CASSAIGEGDPLLYGYTF.

This sequence joins TRBV7-8 and TRBJ1-6, with 10 positions matching TRBD1. The CDR3 runs to 15 residues. Germline V gene lookup returns CDR1 SGHVS and CDR2 FQNEAQ. Trimming took 1 base from V and 9 from J; bases not matched to a gene: 3. This CDR3 reads CASSLGDRGSSPLHF. The CDR3 nucleotides are TGTGCCAGCAGCTTAGGGGACAGGGGAAGTTCACCCCTCCACTTT.

This sequence joins TRBV10-1 and TRBJ2-1; 12 nucleotides match TRBD2. CDR3 length equals 16 residues. Germline CDR1 and CDR2: WNHNN and SYGVQD (reference sequence). V trimming: 6 bases; J trimming: 5 bases; junction bases outside the gene matches: 8. This chain's CDR3 is CASRNQGLAGNNEQFF. The CDR3 DNA follows: TGCGCCAGCAGGAATCAGGGACTAGCGGGCAACAATGAGCAGTTCTTC.

This chain joins TRBV2 and TRBJ1-1; 8 nucleotides line up with TRBD1. Germline V gene lookup returns CDR1 SNHLY and CDR2 FYNNEI. The CDR3 contains 11 residues. V lost 4 bases, J lost 14 bases, and 6 bases stayed unmatched. The CDR3 protein is CASSVAGQDFF. The CDR3, as DNA: TGTGCCAGCAGTGTAGCGGGACAGGACTTCTTT.

The rearrangement uses TRBV5-5 and TRBJ2-1; 8 bases map to TRBD2. The CDR3 runs 15 residues. V lost 4 bases, J lost 0 bases, and 3 bases stayed unmatched. Germline CDR1 and CDR2: SGHKS and YYEKEE (reference sequence). CDR3 sequence (DNA): TGTGCCAGCAGCCCGGGGGGGGACTCCTACAATGAGCAGTTCTTC. Encoded protein: CASSPGGDSYNEQFF.

The V gene is TRBV9, the J gene TRBJ2-3; a weak D match, TRBD2 (6 bases). The V end was cut by 4 bases, the J end by 5 bases, with 20 bases between. Germline V lookup: CDR1 SGDLS, CDR2 YYNGEE. There are 16 residues in the CDR3. CDR3 coding DNA: TGTGCCAGCAGCCCCTCGGGCGGGGAAATGAGAGATACGCAGTATTTT. As protein: CASSPSGGEMRDTQYF.

This clone was observed a handful of times. The chain recombines TRBV5-6 with TRBJ1-2; D unresolved. The CDR3 runs to 12 residues. Germline V gene lookup returns CDR1 SGHDT and CDR2 YYEEEE. Trimming pared 7 bases from V and 3 bases from J, leaving 10 bases between. In DNA, the CDR3 is TGTGCCAGCTTTGGACTGCACTATGGCTACACCTTC. As protein: CASFGLHYGYTF.

The chain links TRBV7-6 to TRBJ2-1; 9 nucleotides line up with TRBD2. CDR1 and CDR2 (germline): SGHVS, FNYEAQ. V lost 1 base and J lost 4; bases outside the gene matches: 8. The CDR3 totals 17 residues. For the CDR3, the DNA is TGTGCCAGCAGCTTAGTTTCTGCGGGGGGGCTTTACAATGAGCAGTTCTTC. This translates into CASSLVSAGGLYNEQFF.

This clone occurred once. The genes are TRBV11-2 and TRBJ2-7, with 12 bases identical to TRBD2. This CDR3 region has 15 residues. The germline gives CDR1 SGHAT, CDR2 FQNNGV. The V segment lost 8 bases and the J segment 6 bases; nucleotides outside the gene matches: 11. For the CDR3, the DNA is TGTGCCAGCGGCAAGGGGTCTAGCGGGGGGGCCGAGCAGTACTTC. Its protein product is CASGKGSSGGAEQYF.

The chain uses TRBV27 and TRBJ1-5; weak D call: TRBD1 (6 bases). The V end was cut by 2 bases, the J end by 7 bases, with 18 bases between. Germline V gene sequence: CDR1 MNHEY, CDR2 SMNVEV (reference sequence). The CDR3 extends over 16 amino acids. The CDR3 nucleotides read TGTGCCAGCAGTTTAATCGGGGGGGCCCGGGGCCAGCCCCAGCATTTT. This gives the protein CASSLIGGARGQPQHF.

The chain recombines TRBV5-4 with TRBJ1-1, with D uncertain. Germline lookup yields CDR1 SGHNT and CDR2 YYREEE (reference sequence). There are 14 residues in the CDR3. The V end was cut by 4 bases, the J end by 2 bases, with 12 bases between. In DNA, the CDR3 is TGTGCCAGCAGCAGTAGAGACACTAACACTGAAGCTTTCTTT. Amino acids: CASSSRDTNTEAFF.

The chain joins TRBV2 to TRBJ1-3; the match to TRBD1 covers 8 bases. The CDR3 has 15 amino acids. Looked up from germline, CDR1 is SNHLY and CDR2 is FYNNEI. Trimming removed 5 bases from V and 4 bases from J; junction bases left unmatched: 7. CDR3 sequence reads: CASSRAGDRGNTIYF. CDR3 in DNA: TGTGCCAGCAGTCGCGCTGGGGACAGGGGAAACACCATATATTTT.

This chain connects TRBV6-5 to TRBJ1-1; possible D gene TRBD1, 6 bases. The CDR3 spans 15 residues. Trimming shortened V by 2 bases and J by 0 bases, and 10 bases separated the two germline ends. CDR1 and CDR2 (germline): MNHEY, SVGAGI. CDR3 DNA: TGTGCCAGCAGTTACCTCGGGACACTGAACACTGAAGCTTTCTTT. This encodes CASSYLGTLNTEAFF.

This chain links TRBV4-1 with TRBJ2-3; 9 positions match TRBD2. Looked up from germline, CDR1 is MGHRA and CDR2 is YSYEKL. The CDR3 has 21 amino acids. V lost 4 bases and J lost 3; bases outside the gene matches: 23. The CDR3 coding sequence is TGCGCCAGCAGCCCCCTGGGGAATAGCGGGGGTGTGGGGTTCGAGACAGATACGCAGTATTTT. Amino acids: CASSPLGNSGGVGFETDTQYF.

This chain joins TRBV5-1 and TRBJ2-3, with a weak D call TRBD1 (5 bases). This CDR3 is 14 amino acids long. The germline V and J ends were trimmed by 5 bases and 5 bases, with 15 bases remaining between them. CDR1 and CDR2 from the germline V gene are SGHRS and YFSETQ. CDR3 residues: CASRDTWGQDTQYF. The CDR3, as DNA: TGCGCCAGCAGGGATACGTGGGGCCAAGATACGCAGTATTTT.

The chain employs TRBV5-1 and TRBJ2-5; D is unclear. Looked up from germline, CDR1 is SGHRS and CDR2 is YFSETQ. The V end lost 0 bases, the J end lost 5 bases, and 11 bases lay between the germline ends. CDR3 length: 14 amino acids. In DNA form, the CDR3 reads TGCGCCAGCAGCTTGGGTCAGGCTGGGGAGACCCAGTACTTC. This sequence encodes CASSLGQAGETQYF.

This chain joins TRBV30 and TRBJ2-5, with 7 bases lining up with TRBD2. V lost 0 bases and J lost 3; bases outside the gene matches: 4. The CDR3 totals 14 residues. Germline V gene data show CDR1 as GTSNPN and CDR2 as SVGIG (reference sequence). The chain's CDR3 is CAWSVLGLEETQYF. Here the CDR3 DNA reads TGTGCCTGGAGTGTTTTAGGACTAGAAGAGACCCAGTACTTC.

This chain connects TRBV27 to TRBJ1-5, with TRBD1 matching over 8 bases. Germline-derived CDR1 and CDR2 are MNHEY and SMNVEV (reference sequence). Trimming removed 6 bases from V and 2 bases from J; junction bases left unmatched: 6. The CDR3 is 15 amino acids. In nucleotides, the CDR3 is TGTGCCAGCAGAGGACAGGGTATGGGCAATCAGCCCCAGCATTTT. As protein: CASRGQGMGNQPQHF.

This chain uses TRBV28 with TRBJ1-2, with 7 bases aligning to TRBD1. The germline gives CDR1 MDHEN, CDR2 SYDVKM. V dropped 6 bases and J dropped 4; count of bases not matched to a gene: 5. The CDR3 extends over 13 amino acids. The CDR3 DNA reads TGTGCCAGCAGCGTCGGGACAGCCTATGGCTACACCTTC. Amino acid sequence: CASSVGTAYGYTF.

The chain joins TRBV18 to TRBJ1-5; D gene uncertain. Germline CDR1 KGHSH, CDR2 LQKENI. The V and J ends lost 6 bases and 0 bases respectively, with 15 bases between them. This CDR3 spans 16 amino acids. The CDR3 sequence is CASSQNSQYSNQPQHF. As DNA, the CDR3 is TGTGCCAGCTCCCAAAACAGCCAATATAGCAATCAGCCCCAGCATTTT.

This chain connects TRBV6-5 to TRBJ2-5; 8 nucleotides match TRBD1. Germline trimming cut 7 bases from V and 5 bases from J; bases unmatched to any gene: 9. The germline gives CDR1 MNHEY, CDR2 SVGAGI. This CDR3 is 14 amino acids long. CDR3 bases: TGTGCCAGCACCGGACAGGGAAATCACGAGACCCAGTACTTC. Its translation: CASTGQGNHETQYF.